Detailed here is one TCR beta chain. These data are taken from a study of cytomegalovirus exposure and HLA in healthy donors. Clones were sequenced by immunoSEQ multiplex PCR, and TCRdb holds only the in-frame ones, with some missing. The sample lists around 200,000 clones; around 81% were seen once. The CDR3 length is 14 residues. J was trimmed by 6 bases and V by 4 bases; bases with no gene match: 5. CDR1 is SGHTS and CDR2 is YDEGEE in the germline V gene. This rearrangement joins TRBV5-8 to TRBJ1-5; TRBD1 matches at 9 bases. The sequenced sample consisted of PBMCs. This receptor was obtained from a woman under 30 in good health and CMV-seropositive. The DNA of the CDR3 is TGTGCCAGCAGCCGGACAGGGGAAGGTCAGCCCCAGCATTTT. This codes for CASSRTGEGQPQHF.